The 8 T cell receptor beta chains presented below share a single source sample, sequenced in a study of OX40 agonist ivuxolimab in advanced cancers. The protocol was immunoSEQ multiplex PCR, while the TCRdb copy is restricted to in-frame clones and leaves out a portion. The sample has under 100,000 clones, approximately 84% seen once. Here the sequenced sample was CD4+ or CD8+ T cells sorted from blood, taken in a trial of the OX40 agonist ivuxolimab. Source of these receptors: an adult with an advanced solid tumor such as melanoma, head and neck, liver or kidney cancer.

Only a few counts were recorded for this clone. The J gene is TRBJ2-7, the V gene TRBV6-6; 7 bases are a match to TRBD1. This CDR3 has 12 amino acids. The germline V gene encodes CDR1 MNHNY and CDR2 SVGAGI (reference sequence). The V gene end was trimmed by 6 bases and the J gene end by 7 bases; junction bases not matched to a gene: 6. The CDR3 DNA sequence: TGTGCCAGCAGCCTACAGGGGCGGGAGCAGTACTTC. Translating gives CASSLQGREQYF.

Here the CDR3 reads CASSVGQYNEKLFF. The CDR3, as DNA: TGCGCCAGCAGCGTGGGACAGTATAATGAAAAACTGTTTTTT. The V gene is TRBV5-1, the J gene TRBJ1-4, with 7 bases identical to TRBD1. With V trimmed by 4 bases and J by 4 bases, 4 bases remained unmatched. CDR1 SGHRS and CDR2 YFSETQ come from the germline V gene. The CDR3 covers 14 residues. Full variable domain (remainder filled in from reference TRBV5-1 and TRBJ1-4): KAGVTQTPRYLIKTRGQQVTLSCSPISGHRSVSWYQQTPGQGLQFLFEYFSETQRNKGNFPGRFSGRQFSNSRSEMNVSTLELGDSALYLCASSVGQYNEKLFFGSGTQLSVL.

This clone appeared once. The chain uses TRBV2 and TRBJ2-2; weak D call: TRBD1 (6 bases). Germline-derived CDR1 and CDR2 are SNHLY and FYNNEI. Trimming took off 6 bases at V and 8 bases at J, with 19 bases between the two ends. This CDR3 is built from 15 residues. The CDR3 sequence: CASRTQPGTYGELFF. The CDR3, as DNA: TGTGCCAGCAGAACCCAGCCCGGGACATATGGGGAGCTGTTTTTT.

The chain carries TRBV27 and TRBJ2-2; no clear D. Between the trimmed V and J ends, which lost 4 bases and 4 bases, there was a span of 7 bases. This CDR3 contains 13 residues. The germline CDR1 and CDR2 sequences are MNHEY and SMNVEV (reference sequence). CDR3 DNA sequence: TGTGCCAGCAGTTCCACCGCCACCGGGGAGCTGTTTTTT. Amino acids: CASSSTATGELFF.

There are a few counts of this clone. The V gene is TRBV6-5, the J gene TRBJ2-5; TRBD2 agrees at 9 bases. The CDR3 is 15 residues long. CDR1 is MNHEY and CDR2 is SVGAGI in the germline V gene. J gave up 5 bases and V 4 bases, and 8 bases lay outside the gene matches. This CDR3 reads CASSWTSVPGETQYF. Written as DNA, the CDR3 is TGTGCCAGCAGTTGGACTAGCGTCCCTGGGGAGACCCAGTACTTC.

The chain carries TRBV7-9 and TRBJ1-2, with D unclear. The CDR3 sequence is 15 residues long. Trimming pared 6 bases from V and 0 bases from J, leaving 14 bases between. Germline CDR1 SEHNR, CDR2 FQNEAQ (reference sequence). The CDR3 here is CASSPTAWANYGYTF. DNA for the CDR3: TGTGCCAGCAGTCCGACGGCCTGGGCTAACTATGGCTACACCTTC.

The V gene is TRBV6-5, the J gene TRBJ1-2, with D unresolved. V was cut by 0 bases and J by 4 bases, with 6 bases left in between. This CDR3 contains 13 residues. The germline CDR1 and CDR2 sequences are MNHEY and SVGAGI. As DNA, the CDR3 is TGTGCCAGCAGTTACTCGCGAATCTATGGCTACACCTTC. Protein: CASSYSRIYGYTF.

This chain links TRBV19 with TRBJ1-1, with 10 bases matching TRBD1. The CDR3 spans 16 residues. CDR1 and CDR2 from the germline V gene are LNHDA and SQIVND (reference sequence). The V gene end was trimmed by 9 bases and the J gene end by 5 bases; junction bases not matched to a gene: 15. The CDR3 DNA sequence: TGTGCCAGCCGTTGGGACGACAGGGGGCGAGGTACTGAAGCTTTCTTT. Encoded protein: CASRWDDRGRGTEAFF. Full variable domain (outside the CDR3, taken from reference TRBV19 and TRBJ1-1): DGGITQSPKYLFRKEGQNVTLSCEQNLNHDAMYWYRQDPGQGLRLIYYSQIVNDFQKGDIAEGYSVSREKKESFPLTVTSAQKNPTAFYLCASRWDDRGRGTEAFFGQGTRLTVV.